This TCR beta chain was observed in a study of vaccination and CD4 T cells after COVID-19. Study in general: Following dose two, a median around 69 days (range 14 to 241) passed before post-vaccine samples were taken.

Cultured CD4+ T cells had their DNA profiled by the Oncomine TCR Beta short-read assay. Using its own MiXCR run on the PCR reads, TCRdb lists one record per CDR3 protein. Here the sample spans about 12,000 distinct CDR3 sequences, approximately 45% being singletons. This CDR3 spans 14 amino acids. The V end lost 1 base, the J end lost 2 bases, and 9 bases lay between the germline ends. Germline V gives CDR1 SGHDN, CDR2 FVKESK. Stated treatment: roughly 10-day PBMC culture with coronavirus spike peptide pools or control peptides (ViraFEST assay). This clonotype appeared a few times. Its antigen is as yet unknown.

This TCR came from a human donor who had recovered from COVID-19. The specimen sequenced was CD4+ T cells from blood, cultured in vitro. The chain joins TRBV14 to TRBJ2-7, with D hard to call. CDR3 DNA sequence: TGTGCCAGCAGCCAAGTGGCAGGTACCTACGAGCAGTACTTC. As protein: CASSQVAGTYEQYF.